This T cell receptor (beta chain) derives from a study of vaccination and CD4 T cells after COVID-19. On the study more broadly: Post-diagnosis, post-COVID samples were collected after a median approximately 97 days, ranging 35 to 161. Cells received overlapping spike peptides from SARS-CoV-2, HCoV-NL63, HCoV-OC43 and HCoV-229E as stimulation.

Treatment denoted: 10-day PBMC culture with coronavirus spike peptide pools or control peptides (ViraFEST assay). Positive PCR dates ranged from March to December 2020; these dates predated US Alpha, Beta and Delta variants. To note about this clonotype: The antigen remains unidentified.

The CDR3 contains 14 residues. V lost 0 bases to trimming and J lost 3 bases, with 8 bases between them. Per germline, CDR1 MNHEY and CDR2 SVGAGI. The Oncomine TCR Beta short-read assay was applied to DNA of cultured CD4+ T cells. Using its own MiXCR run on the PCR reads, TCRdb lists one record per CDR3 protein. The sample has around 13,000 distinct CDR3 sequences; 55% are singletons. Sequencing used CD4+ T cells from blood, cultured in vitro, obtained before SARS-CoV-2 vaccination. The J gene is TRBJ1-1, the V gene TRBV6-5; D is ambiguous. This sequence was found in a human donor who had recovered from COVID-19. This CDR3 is CASSYSEKDTEAFF. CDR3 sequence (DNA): TGTGCCAGCAGTTACTCCGAAAAGGACACTGAAGCTTTCTTT.